These 9 T cell receptor beta chains were sequenced from one sample in a study of blood T cells in healthy people across ages. A sample-barcoded 5' primer and a J-beta primer mix were used in a second PCR of about 7 to 12 cycles. TCRdb used MiXCR to reprocess the 5' RACE reads, holding one entry per CDR3 protein. The sample holds about 1.6 million distinct CDR3 sequences; 30% to 40% are singletons and the top ten take roughly 10%. The sample consisted of blood. These receptors were taken from a woman in her 30s in good health.

This clonotype was found a few times. This chain links TRBV9 with TRBJ2-3; 9 nucleotides match TRBD1. The V and J ends lost 5 bases and 4 bases, in that order; junction bases with no gene match: 5. The CDR3 has 14 amino acids. CDR1 SGDLS and CDR2 YYNGEE come from the germline V gene. CDR3 coding DNA: TGTGCCAGCAGTGGGACAGGGTCGGCAGATACGCAGTATTTT. Translation: CASSGTGSADTQYF.

The V and J genes are TRBV29-1 and TRBJ1-1; 7 nucleotides match TRBD1. J was trimmed by 1 base and V by 4 bases; bases with no gene match: 3. Germline CDR1 reads SQVTM; CDR2 reads ANQGSEA. CDR3 length: 13 amino acids. CDR3 sequence reads: CSVAKGANTEAFF. In nucleotides, the CDR3 is TGCAGCGTTGCGAAGGGGGCGAACACTGAAGCTTTCTTT.

The chain employs TRBV28 and TRBJ2-3, with 7 bases identical to TRBD2. Per germline, CDR1 MDHEN and CDR2 SYDVKM. The CDR3 is 16 residues long. After removal of 5 bases from V and 0 bases from J, the junction contained 8 bases not matched to a gene. CDR3 region: CASSGLAEPSTDTQYF. The CDR3 nucleotides are TGTGCCAGCAGTGGGCTAGCGGAACCCAGCACAGATACGCAGTATTTT.

This clonotype was observed a few times. The chain joins TRBV4-1 to TRBJ2-1; 9 nucleotides line up with TRBD2. The CDR3 runs to 16 residues. V trimming: 1 base; J trimming: 2 bases; junction bases outside the gene matches: 3. The V gene's germline CDR1 is MGHRA and CDR2 YSYEKL. The CDR3 sequence is CASSQVASGAYNEQFF. Here the CDR3 DNA reads TGCGCCAGCAGCCAAGTAGCTAGCGGGGCCTACAATGAGCAGTTCTTC.

Regarding this clonotype: One junction end does not reproduce the germline sequence, and a read error may be involved. This chain uses TRBV6-1 with TRBJ1-4, with D unclear. The CDR3 runs to 13 residues. Germline CDR1 reads MNHNS; CDR2 reads SASEGT. This CDR3 is CASSVGNHENLFF. The CDR3 DNA is TGTGCCAGCAGTGTTGGGAATCATGAAAACCTGTTTTTT.

In this sample, this clonotype turned up a few times. At one of its ends the junction is not consistent with the germline gene, which may arise from a read error. The chain uses TRBV2 and TRBJ2-4; 9 bases are shared with TRBD2. TRBJ2-7 matches the DNA end more closely, so the J call is doubtful. This CDR3 is built from 14 residues. Germline assignment: CDR1 SNHLY and CDR2 FYNNEI. Written as DNA, the CDR3 is TGTGCCGGCAGTGAATCGCGGGGGGGCGGCGAGCAGTACTTC. Translation gives CAGSESRGGGEQYF.

This clonotype was detected only a few times. This rearrangement joins TRBV20-1 to TRBJ1-2, with 7 bases fitting TRBD1. This CDR3 has 14 amino acids. CDR1 and CDR2 (germline): DFQATT, SNEGSKA (reference sequence). V dropped 6 bases and J dropped 4; count of bases not matched to a gene: 11. CDR3 in DNA: TGCAGTGCCCCCGACCGGGACAGACTCTATGGCTACACCTTC. Protein: CSAPDRDRLYGYTF.

This clonotype was found a few times. The chain links TRBV20-1 to TRBJ2-7; possible D gene TRBD1, 6 bases. Germline V CDR1 and CDR2: DFQATT, SNEGSKA (reference sequence). This CDR3 has 14 amino acids. Trimming removed 4 bases from V and 0 bases from J, with 13 bases in between. The DNA for the CDR3 is TGCAGTGCTACCAGGGGTTTGAGCTCCTACGAGCAGTACTTC. Translated, it gives CSATRGLSSYEQYF.

About this clonotype itself: The junction departs from germline at one end; a sequencing error may be responsible. V and J are TRBV12-3 or TRBV12-4 and TRBJ2-5; D is perhaps TRBD1 (5 bases). The CDR3 length is 12 residues. The CDR3 sequence is CVSSWGWETQYF. DNA for the CDR3: TGTGTCAGCAGTTGGGGCTGGGAGACCCAGTACTTC.